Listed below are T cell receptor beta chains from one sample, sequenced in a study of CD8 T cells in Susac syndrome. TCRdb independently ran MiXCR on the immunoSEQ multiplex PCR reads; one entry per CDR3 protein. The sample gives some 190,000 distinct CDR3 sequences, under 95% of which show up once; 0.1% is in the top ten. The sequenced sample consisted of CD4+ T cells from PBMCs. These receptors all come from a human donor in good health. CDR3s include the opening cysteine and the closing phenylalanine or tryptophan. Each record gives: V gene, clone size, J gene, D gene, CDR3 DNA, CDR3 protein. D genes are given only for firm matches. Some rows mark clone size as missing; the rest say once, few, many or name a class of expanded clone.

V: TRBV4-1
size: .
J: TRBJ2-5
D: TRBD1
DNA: TGCGCCAGCAGCCGGGCCGGACAGGGGGTCGAGGAGACCCAGTACTTC
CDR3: CASSRAGQGVEETQYF

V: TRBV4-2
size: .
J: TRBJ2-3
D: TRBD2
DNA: TGTGCCAGCAGCCCCGATCCCCTACGGGGGGGCGTTGATACGCAGTATTTT
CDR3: CASSPDPLRGGVDTQYF

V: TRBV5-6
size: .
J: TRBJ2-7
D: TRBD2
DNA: TGTGCCAGCAGCAAGCCGGGACTAGAAGAGAGATACTTC
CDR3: CASSKPGLEERYF

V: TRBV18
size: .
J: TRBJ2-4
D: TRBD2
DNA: TGTGCCAGCTCACCGGGACTAGCGGGGGGGCTCGAGAACATTCAGTACTTC
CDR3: CASSPGLAGGLENIQYF

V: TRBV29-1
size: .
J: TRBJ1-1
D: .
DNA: TGCAGCGTTGTGAGGGGATTCATGAACACTGAAGCTTTCTTT
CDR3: CSVVRGFMNTEAFF

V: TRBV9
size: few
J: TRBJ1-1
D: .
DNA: TGTGCCAGCAGCCTAGGGGCGGGTACTGAAGCTTTCTTT
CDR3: CASSLGAGTEAFF

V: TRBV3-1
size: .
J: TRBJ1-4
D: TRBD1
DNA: TGTGCCAGCAGACCCCAGGGGGCAACTAATGAAAAACTGTTTTTT
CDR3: CASRPQGATNEKLFF

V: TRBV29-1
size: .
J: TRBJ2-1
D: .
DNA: TGCAGCGTTGGTAGGGAGCAGTTCTTC
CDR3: CSVGREQFF

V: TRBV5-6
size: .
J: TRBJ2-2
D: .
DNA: TGTGCCAGCAGCTTGGCTAGTGGCGGGGAGCTGTTTTTT
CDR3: CASSLASGGELFF

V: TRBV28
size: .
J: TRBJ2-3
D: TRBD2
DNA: TGTGCCACCCGGACTAGCGGGGGGCAGGGTACGCAGTATTTT
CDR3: CATRTSGGQGTQYF

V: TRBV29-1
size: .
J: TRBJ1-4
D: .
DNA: TGCAGCGTTGACAGCGGCGAAAAACTGTTTTTT
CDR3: CSVDSGEKLFF

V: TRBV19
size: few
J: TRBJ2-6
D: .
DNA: TGTGCCACGCAGTTCTCTGGGGCCAACGTCCTGACTTTC
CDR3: CATQFSGANVLTF

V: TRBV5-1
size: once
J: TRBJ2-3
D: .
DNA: TGCGCCAGCAGCTTGGCTTCATGGGGGGATACGCAGTATTTT
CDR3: CASSLASWGDTQYF

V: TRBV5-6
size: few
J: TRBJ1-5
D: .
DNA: TGTGCCAGCAGCTTGGCCGGTTATCAGCCCCAGCATTTT
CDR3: CASSLAGYQPQHF

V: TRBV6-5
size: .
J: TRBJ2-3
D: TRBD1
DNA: TGTGCCAGCAGTTACGGTACAGGGGGCGGGAGAGGACACACAGATACGCAGTATTTT
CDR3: CASSYGTGGGRGHTDTQYF

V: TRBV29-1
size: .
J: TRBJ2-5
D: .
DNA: TGCAGCGTTGGACACTTCCAAGAGACCCAGTACTTC
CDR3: CSVGHFQETQYF

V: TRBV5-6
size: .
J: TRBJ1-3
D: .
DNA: TGTGCCAGCAAAGCGGGAAACACCATATATTTT
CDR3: CASKAGNTIYF

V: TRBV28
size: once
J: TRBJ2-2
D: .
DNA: TGTGCCAGCAGCCTTTGGACGGGGAACAACACCGGGGAGCTGTTTTTT
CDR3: CASSLWTGNNTGELFF

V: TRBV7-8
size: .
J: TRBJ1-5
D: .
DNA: TGTGCCAGCAGCTTAGTCGGGCAGTTAGATCAGCCCCAGCATTTT
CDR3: CASSLVGQLDQPQHF

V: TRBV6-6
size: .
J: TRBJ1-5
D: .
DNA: TGTGCCAGTTTCGGTTCTTATAGCAATCAGCCCCAGCATTTT
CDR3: CASFGSYSNQPQHF

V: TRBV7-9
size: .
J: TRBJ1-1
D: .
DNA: TGTGCCAGCAGCCCGGGGGACCTAACTTGGGCAGCTTTCTTT
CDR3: CASSPGDLTWAAFF

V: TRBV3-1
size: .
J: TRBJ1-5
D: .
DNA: TGTGCCAGCAGCCTCGGGGAGAGTCAGCCCCAGCATTTT
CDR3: CASSLGESQPQHF

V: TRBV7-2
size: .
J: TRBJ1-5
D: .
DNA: TGTGCCAGCACTCAGGGGCATCAGCCCCAGCATTTT
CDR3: CASTQGHQPQHF

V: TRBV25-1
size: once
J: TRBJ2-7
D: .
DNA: TGTGCCAGCAGTGAATCCCAGTACTTC
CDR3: CASSESQYF

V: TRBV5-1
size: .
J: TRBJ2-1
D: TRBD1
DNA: TGCGCCAGCAGCTTTGACAGGGGCCGGGGCAATGAGCAGTTCTTC
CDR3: CASSFDRGRGNEQFF

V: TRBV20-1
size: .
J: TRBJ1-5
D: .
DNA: TGCAGTGCTAGGGTTCCAGGGCATCAGCCCCAGCATTTT
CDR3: CSARVPGHQPQHF

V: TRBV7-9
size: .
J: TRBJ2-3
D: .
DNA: TGTGCCAGCAGGGTTGGTGGACAGACCACAGATACGCAGTATTTT
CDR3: CASRVGGQTTDTQYF

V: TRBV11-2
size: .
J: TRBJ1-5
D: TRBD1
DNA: TGTGCCAGCAGCCAGGGGGGTACTAATCAGCCCCAGCATTTT
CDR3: CASSQGGTNQPQHF

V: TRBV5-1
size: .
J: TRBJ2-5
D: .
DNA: TGCGCCAGCAGCTTTGACAGACAAGAGACCCAGTACTTC
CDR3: CASSFDRQETQYF

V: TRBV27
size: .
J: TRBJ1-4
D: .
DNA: TGTGCCAGCAGCCCGGTGGCCAGTCAAAAACTGTTTTTT
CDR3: CASSPVASQKLFF

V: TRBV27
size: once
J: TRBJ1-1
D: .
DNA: TGTGCCAGCAGTTTAGTACAAGTTAACACTGAAGCTTTCTTT
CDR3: CASSLVQVNTEAFF

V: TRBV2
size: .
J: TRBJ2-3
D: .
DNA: TGTGCCAGCCAAACTAGGGAGGCAAGCACAGATACGCAGTATTTT
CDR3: CASQTREASTDTQYF

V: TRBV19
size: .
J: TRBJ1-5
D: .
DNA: TGTGCCAGTAGTTACAAGGAAAATCAGCCCCAGCATTTT
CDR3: CASSYKENQPQHF

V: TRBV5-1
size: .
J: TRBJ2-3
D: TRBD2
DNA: TGCGCCAGCAGCTTGGTAGGCCGCGGGGGGACTTCAGATACGCAGTATTTT
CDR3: CASSLVGRGGTSDTQYF

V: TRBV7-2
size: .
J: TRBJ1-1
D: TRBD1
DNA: TGTGCCAGCAGCCGACAGGGAACGAACACTGAAGCTTTCTTT
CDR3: CASSRQGTNTEAFF